This T cell receptor (beta chain) was captured by sequencing in a study of PD-1 blockade in classical Hodgkin lymphoma. CDR1 SNHLY and CDR2 FYNNEI come from the germline V gene. The CDR3 is 14 amino acids. V dropped 8 bases and J dropped 2 bases, with 14 bases sitting between them. Every patient relapsed after autologous stem cell transplantation, and brentuximab vedotin exposure varied. Investigators isolated CD4+ T cells from thawed PBMCs through magnetic negative selection. Best responses fell into complete response, partial response or progressive disease. Sequencing was performed with immunoSEQ multiplex PCR; in TCRdb, only in-frame clones are kept and a portion is missing. The sample records about 29,000 clones, about 85% being singletons.

The rearrangement links TRBV2 to TRBJ2-3, with a weak D call TRBD2 (5 bases). The sequence came from a human donor with classical Hodgkin lymphoma. Sequencing was performed on CD4+ T cells from blood, taken at baseline. CDR3 amino acids: CASWERSYTDTQYF. CDR3 in DNA: TGTGCCAGCTGGGAGCGGTCCTACACAGATACGCAGTATTTT.